What follows are 28 T cell receptor beta chains derived from one specimen sequenced in a study of identical twins (dated by TCRdb to 2015 to 2016). The receptor library was made with 5' RACE. The instrument given in TCRdb is Illumina HiSeq 2000. TCRdb passed the public sequencing reads through fastp at Q25 and MiXCR, retaining productive beta sequences. Rows matching on CDR3 protein sequence are summarized as one entry with the most common DNA and genes. The sample table records about 730,000 distinct CDR3 sequences; around 20% of these occur just once. Approximately 4.5% of the sample is held by the ten biggest clonotypes. This same sample was also part of a study on T cells expressing NK-cell markers.

Sequencing was carried out using PBMCs. These receptors all come from a woman aged 18 to 35 in good health.

Many counts were recorded for this clonotype. The rearrangement uses TRBV6-1 and TRBJ2-6; no reliable D call. Trimming took 3 bases from V and 0 from J, leaving 3 bases between them. Per the germline V gene, CDR1 is MNHNS and CDR2 is SASEGT. CDR3 length: 14 residues. CDR3 bases: TGTGCCAGCAGTGACCTCTCTGGGGCCAACGTCCTGACTTTC. It specifies CASSDLSGANVLTF.

This clonotype was counted a few times. The rearrangement links TRBV12-3 or TRBV12-4 to TRBJ1-1; D is undetermined. The CDR3 sequence is 15 residues long. Trimming shortened V by 7 bases and J by 6 bases, and 21 bases separated the two germline ends. CDR3 bases: TGTGCCAGCACCCCGGATCTAATTGCGTTCGCTGAAGCTTTCTTT. This translates into CASTPDLIAFAEAFF.

The rearrangement links TRBV6-1 to TRBJ2-5; the match to TRBD1 covers 8 bases. Germline assignment: CDR1 MNHNS and CDR2 SASEGT. The CDR3 runs 14 residues. Germline trimming cut 5 bases from V and 5 bases from J; bases unmatched to any gene: 7. The CDR3, as DNA: TGTGCCAGCAGTCAGACAGGGGTAAAGGAGACCCAGTACTTC. Translating gives CASSQTGVKETQYF.

This clonotype was recorded at least ten times. The chain uses TRBV10-3 and TRBJ2-2; D not resolved. Trimming took 7 bases from V and 0 from J, leaving 12 bases between them. Germline V lookup: CDR1 ENHRY, CDR2 SYGVKD. This CDR3 contains 15 residues. CDR3 in DNA: TGTGCCATCACTGTCGCACCTTCGAACACCGGGGAGCTGTTTTTT. Residues: CAITVAPSNTGELFF.

This clonotype was observed a handful of times. This sequence joins TRBV10-3 and TRBJ2-5; 7 bases match TRBD1. Germline CDR1 ENHRY, CDR2 SYGVKD. The CDR3 has 15 residues. The trim removed 3 bases at V and 2 bases at J, leaving 6 bases unmatched. The CDR3: CAISDKVRGQETQYF. CDR3 DNA: TGTGCCATCAGTGACAAGGTCAGGGGGCAAGAGACCCAGTACTTC.

The rearrangement links TRBV12-3 or TRBV12-4 to TRBJ2-7, with 13 positions matching TRBD2. This CDR3 has 14 amino acids. V trimming: 8 bases; J trimming: 7 bases; junction bases outside the gene matches: 8. The CDR3 DNA is TGTGCCAGCTCCGGACTAGCGGGAGTGGGAGAGCAGTACTTC. Protein product: CASSGLAGVGEQYF.

This clonotype came up many times. The chain joins TRBV5-5 to TRBJ2-1, with 9 bases fitting TRBD2. Germline loops: CDR1 SGHKS, CDR2 YYEKEE (reference sequence). The CDR3 sequence is 16 residues long. With 3 bases clipped from V and 4 bases from J, the junction kept 8 bases outside the gene matches. CDR3 coding DNA: TGTGCCAGCAGCTCTGTCGCGGCGGGAGGGTACAATGAGCAGTTCTTC. It encodes CASSSVAAGGYNEQFF.

This clonotype came up a few times. This chain uses TRBV12-3 or TRBV12-4 with TRBJ1-2, with a tentative D call TRBD1 (5 bases). The CDR3 is 13 residues long. The V end was cut by 2 bases, the J end by 8 bases, with 12 bases between. This CDR3 reads CASSLSREVGYTF. In DNA, the CDR3 is TGTGCCAGCAGTTTAAGCAGGGAAGTCGGCTACACCTTC.

This clonotype was seen more than once but under ten times. The chain combines TRBV7-8 with TRBJ2-7; D not resolved. The CDR3 runs 17 residues. Germline V gene lookup returns CDR1 SGHVS and CDR2 FQNEAQ. With 0 bases removed from V and 0 bases from J, the gap between germline ends came to 15 bases. The CDR3 here is CASSLAGFDSTSYEQYF. In nucleotides, the CDR3 is TGTGCCAGCAGCTTAGCTGGATTTGACTCAACCTCCTACGAGCAGTACTTC.

This clonotype was seen only a few times. J is TRBJ2-1 and V is TRBV7-2; TRBD2 might be the D (6 bases). Per the germline V gene, CDR1 is SGHTA and CDR2 is FQGNSA. This CDR3 is built from 12 residues. V lost 5 bases to trimming and J lost 6 bases, with 8 bases between them. The CDR3 DNA reads as TGTGCCAGCAGCCGGGACTTCAATGAGCAGTTCTTC. Translation gives CASSRDFNEQFF.

This clonotype was detected only a few times. The V gene is TRBV29-1, the J gene TRBJ2-2, with D possibly being TRBD1 or TRBD2 (5 bases each). CDR3 size: 15 residues. Germline V CDR1 and CDR2: SQVTM, ANQGSEA. V lost 6 bases to trimming and J lost 0 bases, with 14 bases between them. CDR3 sequence reads: CSVRSGTANTGELFF. The CDR3 DNA reads as TGCAGCGTGCGTTCCGGGACGGCGAACACCGGGGAGCTGTTTTTT.

In nucleotides, the CDR3 is TGTGCCAGCAGCATTAGCGGGAGGGCCTACAATGAGCAGTTCTTC. Translating it yields CASSISGRAYNEQFF. The chain has TRBV9 and TRBJ2-1, with 11 bases identical to TRBD2. The CDR3 totals 15 residues. V lost 4 bases, J lost 2 bases, and 2 bases stayed unmatched. Germline-derived CDR1 and CDR2 are SGDLS and YYNGEE.

This chain joins TRBV29-1 and TRBJ1-5, with 10 bases fitting TRBD1. In germline, CDR1 is SQVTM, CDR2 ANQGSEA. Trimming cost V 7 bases and J 1 base; bases outside gene matches: 4. The CDR3 is made up of 14 amino acids. This CDR3 is CSARTGGSNQPQHF. DNA for the CDR3: TGCAGCGCCAGGACAGGGGGAAGCAATCAGCCCCAGCATTTT.

The chain is built from TRBV7-9 and TRBJ2-3, with 8 bases that match TRBD2. Germline trimming cut 5 bases from V and 2 bases from J; bases unmatched to any gene: 12. This CDR3 has 17 residues. Germline V CDR1 and CDR2: SEHNR, FQNEAQ (reference sequence). For the CDR3, the DNA is TGTGCCAGCAGCGGGATAGAGGCGGGGGGCTTCACAGATACGCAGTATTTT. This sequence encodes CASSGIEAGGFTDTQYF.

The chain carries TRBV5-1 and TRBJ2-7; 7 bases line up with TRBD1. This CDR3 contains 14 residues. Germline V gives CDR1 SGHRS, CDR2 YFSETQ. The V gene end was trimmed by 2 bases and the J gene end by 5 bases; junction bases not matched to a gene: 7. This CDR3 is CASSFSGTEDEQYF. CDR3 nucleotides: TGCGCCAGCAGCTTCTCCGGGACAGAGGACGAGCAGTACTTC. The variable domain in full, with the rest retrieved from reference TRBV5-1 and TRBJ2-7, is KAGVTQTPRYLIKTRGQQVTLSCSPISGHRSVSWYQQTPGQGLQFLFEYFSETQRNKGNFPGRFSGRQFSNSRSEMNVSTLELGDSALYLCASSFSGTEDEQYFGPGTRLTVT.

This clonotype has a handful of counts. V gene TRBV6-1 combines with J gene TRBJ2-2; a weak D match, TRBD1 (6 bases). CDR3 length: 17 amino acids. Per germline, CDR1 MNHNS and CDR2 SASEGT. Trimming removed 5 bases from V and 1 base from J, with 17 bases in between. Here the CDR3 reads CASSTYQGPLNTGELFF. The CDR3 bases are TGTGCCAGCAGTACCTACCAGGGGCCCCTGAACACCGGGGAGCTGTTTTTT.

This clonotype was found a few times. V gene TRBV20-1 combines with J gene TRBJ2-7; tentatively, D is TRBD1 (7 bases). The CDR3 spans 12 residues. V lost 2 bases and J lost 4, with 9 bases in between. CDR1 DFQATT and CDR2 SNEGSKA come from the germline V gene (reference sequence). CDR3 coding DNA: TGCAGTGCTAGACAGGGGGGTTACGAGCAGTACTTC. This encodes CSARQGGYEQYF.

This clonotype was seen at least ten times. The J gene is TRBJ2-4, the V gene TRBV7-9; TRBD1 matches 8 bases. CDR1 and CDR2 from the germline V gene are SEHNR and FQNEAQ (reference sequence). V shed 6 bases and J 0 bases; nucleotides not matched to a gene: 10. The CDR3 has 17 amino acids. CDR3 amino acids: CASSHSGTGLAKNIQYF. CDR3 bases: TGTGCCAGCAGTCACTCCGGGACAGGATTAGCCAAAAACATTCAGTACTTC. Supplemented by reference TRBV7-9 and TRBJ2-4, the full variable domain reads DTGVSQNPRHKITKRGQNVTFRCDPISEHNRLYWYRQTLGQGPEFLTYFQNEAQLEKSRLLSDRFSAERPKGSFSTLEIQRTEQGDSAMYLCASSHSGTGLAKNIQYFGAGTRLSVL.

This clonotype was observed a few times. The J gene is TRBJ2-3, the V gene TRBV5-6; 10 bases align to TRBD2. Germline loops: CDR1 SGHDT, CDR2 YYEEEE. CDR3 size: 14 residues. V dropped 4 bases and J dropped 6; count of bases not matched to a gene: 5. The CDR3 here is CASSQGLALDTQYF. As DNA, the CDR3 is TGTGCCAGCAGCCAGGGACTAGCGCTGGATACGCAGTATTTT.

CDR3 sequence: CASSQRGVGDTQYF. The CDR3 bases are TGTGCCAGCAGCCAAAGGGGGGTTGGAGATACGCAGTATTTT. The genes are TRBV3-1 and TRBJ2-3; D assignment may be TRBD1 or TRBD2 (6 bases each). This CDR3 has 14 residues. In germline, CDR1 is LGHDT, CDR2 YNNKEL (reference sequence). V lost 2 bases and J lost 5, with 11 bases in between.

Only a few counts were recorded for this clonotype. This chain connects TRBV2 to TRBJ2-5; D is unresolved. This CDR3 has 14 residues. Per germline, CDR1 SNHLY and CDR2 FYNNEI. Trimming shortened V by 2 bases and J by 4 bases, and 11 bases separated the two germline ends. The CDR3 sequence: CASSEPGGAETQYF. The CDR3 DNA follows: TGTGCCAGCAGTGAACCGGGCGGAGCAGAGACCCAGTACTTC. The whole variable domain, filled in from reference TRBV2 and TRBJ2-5, reads EPEVTQTPSHQVTQMGQEVILRCVPISNHLYFYWYRQILGQKVEFLVSFYNNEISEKSEIFDDQFSVERPDGSNFTLKIRSTKLEDSAMYFCASSEPGGAETQYFGPGTRLLVL.

The chain has TRBV10-3 and TRBJ2-1; the D call may be TRBD1 or TRBD2 (5 bases each). Trimming stripped 8 bases from V and 6 bases from J, with 14 bases between. The length of the CDR3 is 13 residues. The V gene's germline CDR1 is ENHRY and CDR2 SYGVKD. In DNA, the CDR3 is TGTGCCATCCGGGACGAACTGCTCAATGAGCAGTTCTTC. As protein: CAIRDELLNEQFF.

This chain connects TRBV12-3 or TRBV12-4 to TRBJ2-5; weak D call: TRBD1 (6 bases). Trimming shortened V by 1 base and J by 4 bases, and 7 bases separated the two germline ends. The CDR3 loop spans 13 amino acids. The DNA for the CDR3 is TGTGCCAGCAGTTTAGAGACAGGAGAGACCCAGTACTTC. Amino acid sequence: CASSLETGETQYF.

The CDR3 protein is CASSQEVRAQYF. CDR3 DNA: TGTGCCAGCAGCCAAGAGGTACGTGCGCAGTACTTC. The chain combines TRBV3-1 with TRBJ2-7; unclear D gene. V was shortened by 0 bases and J by 9 bases, with 9 bases between the two germline ends. The CDR3 has 12 amino acids. Germline V lookup: CDR1 LGHDT, CDR2 YNNKEL (reference sequence).

The chain links TRBV12-3 or TRBV12-4 to TRBJ1-1, with D unclear. The CDR3 totals 13 residues. The ends were cut back, 3 bases at V and 11 bases at J, with 16 bases in the middle. CDR3 sequence: CASSFQWQDAAFF. The DNA of the CDR3 is TGTGCCAGCAGTTTTCAATGGCAGGATGCGGCTTTCTTT.

This clonotype was seen ten or more times. CDR3 loop: CSARALGAQETQYF. CDR3 sequence (DNA): TGCAGTGCTAGAGCTCTCGGGGCTCAAGAGACCCAGTACTTC. The V gene is TRBV20-1, the J gene TRBJ2-5, with D perhaps given as TRBD1 or TRBD2 (5 bases each). There are 14 residues in the CDR3. From germline, CDR1 is DFQATT and CDR2 SNEGSKA (reference sequence). The V end was cut by 1 base, the J end by 2 bases, with 11 bases between.

The chain combines TRBV10-3 with TRBJ2-7; TRBD1 aligns across 7 bases. Germline CDR1 reads ENHRY; CDR2 reads SYGVKD. The trim removed 8 bases at V and 2 bases at J, leaving 6 bases unmatched. The CDR3 contains 13 residues. CDR3 protein: CAIGWDRTYEQYF. CDR3 DNA sequence: TGTGCCATCGGCTGGGACAGAACCTACGAGCAGTACTTC.

Many counts were recorded for this clonotype. V is TRBV20-1 and J is TRBJ1-1, with a tentative D call TRBD1 (5 bases). Trimming removed 6 bases at V and 8 bases at J, with 16 bases between. There are 12 residues in the CDR3. Germline-derived CDR1 and CDR2 are DFQATT and SNEGSKA (reference sequence). CDR3 in amino acids: CSAIPGQFEAFF. The CDR3 nucleotides read TGCAGTGCCATCCCGGGGCAGTTCGAAGCTTTCTTT.